This paragraph covers one T cell receptor beta chain sequence. Other DNA sequences of this sample code for an identical CDR3. Libraries were prepared by immunoSEQ multiplex PCR; TCRdb keeps only in-frame clonotypes and omits some of them. The data contain approximately 15,000 clones, 70% to 75% of them singletons. Patients with autoimmune history or systemic immunosuppression were excluded. The data are from a study of OX40 agonist ivuxolimab in advanced cancers. Study details: Patients achieving partial responses numbered three: one hepatocellular carcinoma case and two cutaneous melanoma cases.

Germline trimming cut 4 bases from V and 5 bases from J; bases unmatched to any gene: 6. Germline V lookup: CDR1 SGHNT, CDR2 YYREEE (reference sequence). The CDR3 extends over 14 amino acids. The source material was CD4+ or CD8+ T cells sorted from blood, sampled in a trial of the OX40 agonist ivuxolimab. The receptor comes from an adult with an advanced solid tumor such as melanoma, head and neck, liver or kidney cancer. This chain joins TRBV5-4 and TRBJ2-5, with 9 bases lining up with TRBD1. CDR3: CASSPRDRVETQYF. The CDR3 DNA sequence: TGTGCCAGCAGCCCCCGGGACAGGGTTGAGACCCAGTACTTC.